This T cell receptor (beta chain) was found in a study of shared clonotypes between healthy human individuals (dated by TCRdb to the early 2020s). About the full investigation: The cohort comprised two women and a few men aged 18 to 49 years. For each donor, CD4 naive and CD4 memory were each run on three plates, CD8 naive on two plates, and CD8 memory on one plate. To estimate repertoire size and how much clonotypes are shared between individuals, the study performed deep sequencing of blood TCR repertoires from five healthy adults. Libraries were prepared and TCR repertoires were sequenced by different laboratories using diverse techniques, in order to increase sequencing depth and limit assay-specific biases. Each donor's leukapheresis produced roughly between roughly 0.9 and 8.9 billion PBMCs. The paper as a whole reports these results and caveats: The genetic and exposure-history diversity represented was limited by the small number of donors. Estimated clonotype richness was generally larger for naive than for memory subsets. Incomplete sequencing was indicated by rarefaction of sorted-subset datasets, despite the large sequencing depth. Across a handful of donors, approximately 5% of naive CD4, roughly 3.4% of naive CD8, 2.3% of memory CD4, and 0.4% of memory CD8 clonotypes were shared. Compared with non-shared clonotypes, clonotypes shared by all four sorted-subset donors had higher generation probabilities. Sampling was restricted to blood, and TCR repertoires in tissues likely differ from the TCR repertoires found in blood. Pairwise subsampling indicated that sequencing depth was expected to affect the degree of clonotype sharing among donors.

In the case of this clone: Its specific antigen is unknown. Nothing much larger sits one base from this clone, and base qualities are not available.

For CDR1 and CDR2, the germline V gene lists SQVTM and ANQGSEA. V gives up 2 bases and J gives up 5 bases, and the segment between their germline ends measures 15 bases. The CDR3 numbers 14 residues from cysteine through phenylalanine. Only the CDR3 part of the read is kept: 42 bases, read in frame from the first base. The donors were healthy, HIV-negative adults who had no recently reported acute infections or vaccinations. All donors were Caucasian adults living in Nashville, Tennessee, USA. CD4+ T cells were enriched by magnetic negative selection; naive cells were then positively selected on CD45RA, and the negative fraction formed the memory subset. Blood was collected by leukapheresis, and PBMCs were isolated by Ficoll-Histopaque density gradient centrifugation and then cryopreserved in liquid nitrogen vapor phase. Purity and quantity of every magnetically sorted T cell population were checked by analytical flow cytometry. Each sorted fraction had its genomic DNA isolated and then quantified by UV absorbance on a Nanodrop 2000c.

TCR CDR3 regions were amplified from genomic DNA by multiplex PCR using the deep immunoSEQ assay. Extracted genomic DNA from each cell subset was distributed evenly across all wells of several immunoSEQ 96-well plates, and each plate was treated as a replicate. For sorted subsets, each replicate PCR was loaded with around 200 ng genomic DNA, equivalent to some 31,000 T cell genomes. The purified libraries were quantified using a Qubit 3.0 fluorometer, sized with a Bioanalyzer 2100, and then quantified again using the KAPA Library Quantification kit. A separate single-read 150-cycle Illumina NextSeq 550 flow cell was used to sequence each immunoSEQ 96-well plate. As for the original processing: Because the immunoSEQ output held only junctional sequences and lacked quality scores, the filtering could not match the filtering applied to full-length reads. Sequences were annotated with PyIR, a Python wrapper for IgBLAST v1.9, and V/J genes and CDR3 were assigned using IMGT germline references. Reads with weak V/J assignments (E-value above 1e-6), missing CDR3, stop codons, out-of-frame junctions, or ambiguous translated residues were removed. V3J clonotypes were defined as sequences sharing an identical inferred V gene, J gene, and CDR3 amino acid sequence. Percentage overlap between repertoires was calculated by dividing the number of shared unique clonotypes by the size of the smaller repertoire. RTK rarefaction, the Chao1 estimator, and Recon v2.1 estimates of unobserved clonotypes were used to assess repertoire richness. Generation probabilities for all TCRbeta clonotypes obtained by the gDNA method from four donors were computed using OLGA. TCRdb's version of the immuneACCESS table is confined to in-frame rearrangements and falls short of the full clone set. An unresolved V gene accounts for under half of the shortfall where checked; the remainder is of unknown origin. V, J and clone size were drawn from that table, and D and trimming were deduced from the DNA. Present in this sample are about 2.4 million clones, 80% to 95% of which were seen just once. In total, the top ten clones hold approximately 0.37% of the sample.

The receptor comes from a man between 18 and 29 years old in good health. Some clones in this sample may be carry-over from other donors' samples. Sequencing was performed on naive CD4+ T cells from PBMCs. The cell subset or site label corresponds to: CD45RA+ positively selected. This chain joins TRBV29-1 to TRBJ2-5; the D segment cannot be called with confidence. The CDR3 is CSVETPPARETQYF. The DNA sequence is TGCAGCGTTGAAACCCCCCCGGCGCGGGAGACCCAGTACTTC.